These 16 T cell receptor beta chains originate from one sample sequenced in a study of CD8+ T cells in alopecia areata. RNA, once extracted, was reverse transcribed into cDNA for use as the sequencing template. Profiled with immunoSEQ multiplex PCR; TCRdb holds only in-frame clones, not every one. The sample contains 110,000 or so clones, more than 30% of which appear only once. The sequencing input was CD4+ T cells sorted from blood. The source is a human donor with alopecia areata.

This clone was seen only a few times. The chain carries TRBV29-1 and TRBJ2-7; the match to TRBD1 covers 11 bases. The germline gives CDR1 SQVTM, CDR2 ANQGSEA. The trim removed 4 bases at V and 4 bases at J, leaving 6 bases unmatched. CDR3 size: 14 residues. CDR3 sequence (DNA): TGCAGCGTTGCACCCGGGACAGGGGGTTACGAGCAGTACTTC. Protein: CSVAPGTGGYEQYF.

This clone was found a few times. The genes are TRBV29-1 and TRBJ1-4; 9 bases agree with TRBD1. V shed 3 bases, J shed 8 bases, and the junction held 4 bases outside the gene matches. Looked up from germline, CDR1 is SQVTM and CDR2 is ANQGSEA. The CDR3 totals 13 residues. The CDR3 loop reads CSVDRTGEEKLFF. For the CDR3, the DNA is TGCAGCGTTGACCGGACAGGGGAAGAAAAACTGTTTTTT.

The V and J genes are TRBV5-4 and TRBJ2-3, with TRBD1 as a possible D gene (6 bases). Germline V lookup: CDR1 SGHNT, CDR2 YYREEE (reference sequence). The CDR3 has 13 amino acids. V was shortened by 0 bases and J by 6 bases, with 8 bases between the two germline ends. The CDR3 sequence: CASSLGRGDTQYF. As DNA, the CDR3 is TGTGCCAGCAGCTTGGGAAGGGGGGATACGCAGTATTTT.

In this sample, this clone turned up a few times. The rearrangement uses TRBV7-8 and TRBJ2-5; 12 nucleotides match TRBD2. Germline CDR1 reads SGHVS; CDR2 reads FQNEAQ. V was clipped by 1 base and J by 2 bases; unmatched bases: 2. This CDR3 is built from 16 residues. As DNA, the CDR3 is TGTGCCAGCAGCTTAGGACTAGCGGGGGATCAAGAGACCCAGTACTTC. Its translation: CASSLGLAGDQETQYF.

There are a few counts of this clone. This sequence joins TRBV29-1 and TRBJ2-7, with D perhaps matching TRBD2 (5 bases). This CDR3 spans 15 amino acids. CDR1 and CDR2 from the germline V gene are SQVTM and ANQGSEA. V shed 6 bases and J shed 0 bases, with 18 bases lying between them. The CDR3 DNA follows: TGCAGCGTCCAGCTTGGGAGTTCCCTCTCCTACGAGCAGTACTTC. It translates to CSVQLGSSLSYEQYF.

Only a few counts were recorded for this clone. The chain employs TRBV5-4 and TRBJ2-3; 8 nucleotides line up with TRBD2. V lost 3 bases and J lost 3; bases outside the gene matches: 6. This CDR3 comprises 15 residues. Germline V CDR1 and CDR2: SGHNT, YYREEE (reference sequence). The DNA for the CDR3 is TGTGCCAGCAGCTCCGGGGGGGCCGGGACAGATACGCAGTATTTT. This codes for CASSSGGAGTDTQYF.

The gene calls are TRBV29-1 and TRBJ2-1, with D unclear. Germline V CDR1 and CDR2: SQVTM, ANQGSEA. The CDR3 totals 15 residues. Between the trimmed V and J ends, which lost 3 bases and 7 bases, there was a span of 19 bases. CDR3 DNA sequence: TGCAGCGTTGATCATCCTGGCTACTGGGGTAATGAGCAGTTCTTC. It encodes CSVDHPGYWGNEQFF.

The sample holds one count of this clone. The chain combines TRBV30 with TRBJ2-2; 7 bases line up with TRBD1. V shed 0 bases, J shed 6 bases, and the junction held 7 bases outside the gene matches. The CDR3 runs 15 residues. Germline V gene data show CDR1 as GTSNPN and CDR2 as SVGIG (reference sequence). CDR3 bases: TGTGCCTGGAGTGTCGGGCAGGGGGTCCCCGGGGAGCTGTTTTTT. Protein: CAWSVGQGVPGELFF.

In its sample, this clone was seen a few times. V gene TRBV7-2 combines with J gene TRBJ2-7; TRBD1 agrees at 7 bases. CDR3 size: 15 residues. Germline-derived CDR1 and CDR2 are SGHTA and FQGNSA. With 7 bases clipped from V and 4 bases from J, the junction kept 13 bases outside the gene matches. The chain's CDR3 is CASIPSTGMGYEQYF. The CDR3 DNA is TGTGCCAGCATCCCATCGACAGGGATGGGATACGAGCAGTACTTC.

The chain is built from TRBV9 and TRBJ2-1, with 9 nucleotides matching TRBD2. This CDR3 comprises 15 residues. Per the germline V gene, CDR1 is SGDLS and CDR2 is YYNGEE. V shed 3 bases, J shed 2 bases, and the junction held 3 bases outside the gene matches. The DNA for the CDR3 is TGTGCCAGCAGCGCGGGACTAGCCCCCTACAATGAGCAGTTCTTC. Protein: CASSAGLAPYNEQFF.

This clone was found a few times. The chain employs TRBV11-2 and TRBJ2-7, with 7 bases matching TRBD2. The J segment lost 3 bases and the V segment lost 6 bases, leaving 5 bases of the junction unmatched. The CDR3 has 13 amino acids. Germline CDR1 is SGHAT and CDR2 is FQNNGV. Here the CDR3 DNA reads TGTGCCAGCAGAGGACTAGACTACTACGAGCAGTACTTC. This codes for CASRGLDYYEQYF.

This clone has just a few counts. The chain combines TRBV5-1 with TRBJ1-1; D is ambiguous. The germline V gene has CDR1 SGHRS and CDR2 YFSETQ. The CDR3 extends over 14 amino acids. Trimming shortened V by 1 base and J by 5 bases, and 12 bases separated the two germline ends. The CDR3 is CASSLQEGGTEAFF. The CDR3 DNA follows: TGCGCCAGCAGCTTGCAGGAGGGAGGAACTGAAGCTTTCTTT.

This clone was seen more than once but under ten times. The J gene is TRBJ2-5, the V gene TRBV29-1, with D perhaps given as TRBD1 or TRBD2 (5 bases each). The CDR3 spans 13 residues. V was shortened by 4 bases and J by 5 bases, with 14 bases between the two germline ends. CDR1 is SQVTM and CDR2 is ANQGSEA in the germline V gene. The CDR3 here is CSVARGVGETQYF. In DNA, the CDR3 is TGCAGCGTTGCTCGAGGGGTCGGGGAGACCCAGTACTTC.

This clone was detected only a few times. The rearrangement joins TRBV10-3 to TRBJ2-7; D is ambiguous. The germline gives CDR1 ENHRY, CDR2 SYGVKD. The CDR3 has 13 residues. Trimming took off 0 bases at V and 2 bases at J, with 5 bases between the two ends. CDR3 region: CAISESSPYEQYF. CDR3 nucleotide sequence: TGTGCCATCAGTGAGTCGTCTCCCTACGAGCAGTACTTC.

The chain carries TRBV29-1 and TRBJ2-1; TRBD2 aligns across 12 bases. Germline V CDR1 and CDR2: SQVTM, ANQGSEA. The trim removed 7 bases at V and 0 bases at J, leaving 4 bases unmatched. There are 15 residues in the CDR3. CDR3 coding DNA: TGCAGCGGTGCACTAGCGGGGGGCTCCTACAATGAGCAGTTCTTC. Translating gives CSGALAGGSYNEQFF.

There are a few counts of this clone. V usage is TRBV29-1 and J usage is TRBJ2-3; D call uncertain. CDR3 length equals 14 residues. Between the trimmed V and J ends, which lost 2 bases and 0 bases, there was a span of 9 bases. CDR1 SQVTM and CDR2 ANQGSEA come from the germline V gene. The CDR3 DNA is TGCAGCGTTGAAAAAGGAGAGAGCACAGATACGCAGTATTTT. Translated, it gives CSVEKGESTDTQYF.